Following are 18 T cell receptor beta chains from one sample sequenced in a study of response to subunit inactivated influenza vaccine. TCRdb recomputed calls from the RT-PCR reads with MiXCR, one row per CDR3 protein. Here the sample spans about 650,000 distinct CDR3 sequences, 12% to 15% being singletons. Sample: PBMCs from blood, taken around 15 days before vaccination. These receptors were obtained from a man aged 50-59 years who received an inactivated influenza vaccine.

This clonotype was seen only a few times. The V and J genes are TRBV7-9 and TRBJ2-1; TRBD1 aligns across 9 bases. CDR1 and CDR2 from the germline V gene are SEHNR and FQNEAQ (reference sequence). Trimming took 4 bases from V and 8 from J; bases not matched to a gene: 15. The CDR3 covers 17 residues. The CDR3 coding sequence is TGTGCCAGCAGCTCCGGACCCGGGGACAGGGAGGCTTATGAGCAGTTCTTC. Its protein is CASSSGPGDREAYEQFF. Variable domain in full (rest from reference TRBV7-9 and TRBJ2-1): DTGVSQNPRHKITKRGQNVTFRCDPISEHNRLYWYRQTLGQGPEFLTYFQNEAQLEKSRLLSDRFSAERPKGSFSTLEIQRTEQGDSAMYLCASSSGPGDREAYEQFFGPGTRLTVL.

This clonotype was picked up a small number of times. This chain links TRBV7-9 with TRBJ2-7; 12 positions agree with TRBD2. CDR1 SEHNR and CDR2 FQNEAQ come from the germline V gene (reference sequence). Trimming cost V 5 bases and J 5 bases; bases outside gene matches: 7. This CDR3 is built from 15 residues. This CDR3 reads CASSPATSGSHEQYF. The CDR3 DNA follows: TGTGCCAGCAGCCCCGCGACTAGCGGGAGCCACGAGCAGTACTTC.

This clonotype occurred a few times. CDR3 in amino acids: CSFGTGIYNEQFF. The CDR3 DNA reads as TGCAGCTTTGGGACAGGGATATACAATGAGCAGTTCTTC. The chain carries TRBV29-1 and TRBJ2-1, with 9 bases lining up with TRBD1. CDR3 length: 13 amino acids. Trimming took 8 bases from V and 4 from J; bases not matched to a gene: 6. Germline V lookup: CDR1 SQVTM, CDR2 ANQGSEA.

The chain carries TRBV12-5 and TRBJ2-1; 8 positions agree with TRBD2. V shed 7 bases, J shed 3 bases, and the junction held 5 bases outside the gene matches. CDR1 LGHNT and CDR2 FRNRAP come from the germline V gene. The CDR3 totals 14 residues. The CDR3 DNA reads as TGTGCTAGTGCCGTTAGCGGGAACTACAATGAGCAGTTCTTC. This encodes CASAVSGNYNEQFF.

The gene calls are TRBV7-2 and TRBJ2-7, with TRBD1 identical over 12 bases. The germline V gene encodes CDR1 SGHTA and CDR2 FQGNSA. This CDR3 has 15 amino acids. V lost 4 bases and J lost 6; bases outside the gene matches: 7. The CDR3 sequence: CASSSSGTGGIEQYF. The CDR3 DNA sequence: TGTGCCAGCAGCTCATCCGGGACAGGGGGCATCGAGCAGTACTTC.

This clonotype was picked up a small number of times. The V call is TRBV4-3, the J call TRBJ2-3; weak D call: TRBD2 (6 bases). V was cut by 3 bases and J by 4 bases, with 17 bases left in between. Per the germline V gene, CDR1 is LGHNA and CDR2 is YSLEER. The CDR3 is 16 residues long. CDR3: CASSQGRGFVADTQYF. The CDR3 DNA is TGCGCCAGCAGCCAGGGGCGGGGCTTCGTGGCAGATACGCAGTATTTT.

Many counts were recorded for this clonotype. The V call is TRBV6-2 or TRBV6-3, the J call TRBJ2-2; D is unresolved. Trimming took off 7 bases at V and 8 bases at J, with 11 bases between the two ends. CDR1 and CDR2 from the germline V gene are MNHEY and SVGEGT. The CDR3 has 12 amino acids. CDR3 amino acids: CASTKAPGELFF. The CDR3 DNA sequence: TGTGCCAGCACCAAAGCCCCTGGGGAGCTGTTTTTT.

This clonotype was detected only a few times. V usage is TRBV20-1 and J usage is TRBJ1-5; a possible D gene is TRBD1 (5 bases). Germline values: CDR1 DFQATT, CDR2 SNEGSKA (reference sequence). Trimming removed 4 bases from V and 1 base from J, with 8 bases in between. The CDR3 totals 13 residues. The CDR3 DNA sequence: TGCAGTGCTATCAGGGACAGCAATCAGCCCCAGCATTTT. It is translated as CSAIRDSNQPQHF.

About this clonotype: The junction differs from germline at one of its ends, possibly a read error. This chain links TRBV20-1 with TRBJ2-1; the match to TRBD2 covers 8 bases. Germline V CDR1 and CDR2: DFQATT, SNEGSKA (reference sequence). The CDR3 totals 18 residues. CDR3 residues: CCARDFGPAGGNYNEQFF. CDR3 nucleotide sequence: TGCTGTGCTAGAGATTTCGGACCTGCGGGAGGTAACTACAATGAGCAGTTCTTC.

The V and J genes are TRBV6-6 and TRBJ1-1, with TRBD1 as a possible D gene (5 bases). V dropped 7 bases and J dropped 1 base, with 10 bases sitting between them. Germline assignment: CDR1 MNHNY and CDR2 SVGAGI (reference sequence). The CDR3 is 13 amino acids. The chain's CDR3 is CASIRTRNTEAFF. CDR3 coding DNA: TGTGCCAGCATCCGGACAAGGAACACTGAAGCTTTCTTT.

This clonotype has at least ten counts. J is TRBJ2-5 and V is TRBV20-1; D may be TRBD2 (6 bases). In germline, CDR1 is DFQATT, CDR2 SNEGSKA (reference sequence). CDR3 length: 13 residues. Trimming removed 6 bases at V and 2 bases at J, with 13 bases between. The CDR3 loop reads CSATGLLQETQYF. Here the CDR3 DNA reads TGCAGTGCAACGGGACTCCTGCAAGAGACCCAGTACTTC.

There are a few counts of this clonotype. This chain connects TRBV3-1 to TRBJ1-1, with D possibly being TRBD1 (5 bases). Germline-derived CDR1 and CDR2 are LGHDT and YNNKEL (reference sequence). CDR3 length equals 15 residues. The V gene lost 6 bases and the J gene lost 1 base, with 15 bases spanning the gap. CDR3 DNA: TGTGCCAGCAGAGAGACTTGGGGGGGGAACACTGAAGCTTTCTTT. Translated, it gives CASRETWGGNTEAFF. The full variable domain, in which reference TRBV3-1 and TRBJ1-1 provide the parts outside the CDR3, is DTAVSQTPKYLVTQMGNDKSIKCEQNLGHDTMYWYKQDSKKFLKIMFSYNNKELIINETVPNRFSPKSPDKAHLNLHINSLELGDSAVYFCASRETWGGNTEAFFGQGTRLTVV.

This clonotype was counted ten times or more. J is TRBJ2-3 and V is TRBV20-1; D not resolved. The CDR3 runs to 10 residues. Germline CDR1 DFQATT, CDR2 SNEGSKA (reference sequence). The germline V and J ends were trimmed by 6 bases and 2 bases, with 3 bases remaining between them. The CDR3 loop is CSASTDTQYF. CDR3 nucleotide sequence: TGCAGTGCGTCCACAGATACGCAGTATTTT.

The chain couples TRBV28 to TRBJ1-4, with D possibly being TRBD1 (5 bases). Germline values: CDR1 MDHEN, CDR2 SYDVKM. V was clipped by 1 base and J by 8 bases, with 14 bases between them. This CDR3 is 15 amino acids long. This CDR3 reads CASSLSGGRLEKLFF. CDR3 DNA: TGTGCCAGCAGTTTATCGGGGGGTCGGCTAGAAAAACTGTTTTTT. The whole variable domain, remainder taken from reference TRBV28 and TRBJ1-4, is DVKVTQSSRYLVKRTGEKVFLECVQDMDHENMFWYRQDPGLGLRLIYFSYDVKMKEKGDIPEGYSVSREKKERFSLILESASTNQTSMYLCASSLSGGRLEKLFFGSGTQLSVL.

DNA of the CDR3: TGTGCCAGCAGCTTGGACAGGGCTACCTACGAGCAGTACTTC. It encodes CASSLDRATYEQYF. The chain carries TRBV5-4 and TRBJ2-7; TRBD1 is a possible D gene (6 bases). The V and J ends lost 0 bases and 2 bases respectively, with 9 bases between them. The CDR3 loop spans 14 amino acids. CDR1 and CDR2 from the germline V gene are SGHNT and YYREEE (reference sequence).

This clonotype was observed a few times. V and J are TRBV6-2 or TRBV6-3 and TRBJ2-7; 9 positions match TRBD2. Trimming removed 5 bases from V and 1 base from J; junction bases left unmatched: 15. Germline V gene lookup returns CDR1 MNHEY and CDR2 SVGEGT. The CDR3 sequence is 18 residues long. The CDR3 loop reads CASSDPGGSGGLSYEQYF. The CDR3 nucleotides are TGTGCCAGCAGTGATCCCGGAGGTAGCGGGGGACTTTCCTACGAGCAGTACTTC.

V and J are TRBV6-1 and TRBJ1-2; no clear D. CDR1 MNHNS and CDR2 SASEGT come from the germline V gene. The V and J ends lost 5 bases and 2 bases respectively, with 12 bases between them. The CDR3 length is 14 residues. DNA of the CDR3: TGTGCCAGCAGTCCCCGAGAAGAAAACTATGGCTACACCTTC. Its protein is CASSPREENYGYTF.

This sequence joins TRBV7-9 and TRBJ2-2, with TRBD1 identical over 8 bases. Per the germline V gene, CDR1 is SEHNR and CDR2 is FQNEAQ (reference sequence). The ends lost 5 bases at V and 7 bases at J; junction bases unmatched: 9. CDR3 length equals 15 residues. DNA of the CDR3: TGTGCCAGCAGCGAGGGACAGGTGCTCGGCGGGGAGCTGTTTTTT. Translation: CASSEGQVLGGELFF.